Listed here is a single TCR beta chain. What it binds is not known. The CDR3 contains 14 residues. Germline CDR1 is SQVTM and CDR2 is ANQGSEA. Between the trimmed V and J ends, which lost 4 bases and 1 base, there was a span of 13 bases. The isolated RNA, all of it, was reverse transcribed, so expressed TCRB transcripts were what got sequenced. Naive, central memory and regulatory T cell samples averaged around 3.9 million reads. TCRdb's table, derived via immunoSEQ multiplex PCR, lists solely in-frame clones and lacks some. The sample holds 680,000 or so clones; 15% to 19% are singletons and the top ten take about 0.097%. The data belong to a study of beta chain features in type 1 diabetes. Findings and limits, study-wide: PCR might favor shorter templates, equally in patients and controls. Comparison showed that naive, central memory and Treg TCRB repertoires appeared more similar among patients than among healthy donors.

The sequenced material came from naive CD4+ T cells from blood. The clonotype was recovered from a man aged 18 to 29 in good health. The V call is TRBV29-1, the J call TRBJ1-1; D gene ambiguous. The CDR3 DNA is TGCAGCGTTGGAGTGCGGACGGGGAACACTGAAGCTTTCTTT. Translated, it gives CSVGVRTGNTEAFF.